This T cell receptor (beta chain) comes out of a study of blood T cells in healthy people across ages. Study-level points and caveats: Any changes in expanded clonotypes were possibly confounded, as donor CMV status remained unknown.

This clonotype was counted many times. Its target is unknown. Extraction yielded at least 5.5 micrograms of total RNA per sample. With a J-beta primer mix and a sample-barcoded 5' primer, a second PCR ran 7 to 11 cycles. Carrying 12 random nucleotides, a template-switch adaptor labeled each individual cDNA molecule. Via MiXCR, TCRdb re-called the 5' RACE reads, giving one row per CDR3 protein. The table records 600,000 to 900,000 distinct CDR3 sequences, around 24% of them present only once. The CDR3 contains 14 residues. CDR1 is SQVTM and CDR2 is ANQGSEA in the germline V gene. The V end lost 4 bases, the J end lost 2 bases, and 14 bases lay between the germline ends. These data also formed part of another study, on T cells of mothers and their children. That investigation notes: A few healthy Caucasian mothers, along with their six children, were the donors.

This chain links TRBV29-1 with TRBJ2-5, with D perhaps TRBD1 (6 bases). The sample was blood. The source is a boy between 10 and 17 years old in good health. Here the CDR3 reads CSVVRGSIQETQYF. CDR3 sequence (DNA): TGCAGCGTTGTTAGGGGGTCTATTCAAGAGACCCAGTACTTC.